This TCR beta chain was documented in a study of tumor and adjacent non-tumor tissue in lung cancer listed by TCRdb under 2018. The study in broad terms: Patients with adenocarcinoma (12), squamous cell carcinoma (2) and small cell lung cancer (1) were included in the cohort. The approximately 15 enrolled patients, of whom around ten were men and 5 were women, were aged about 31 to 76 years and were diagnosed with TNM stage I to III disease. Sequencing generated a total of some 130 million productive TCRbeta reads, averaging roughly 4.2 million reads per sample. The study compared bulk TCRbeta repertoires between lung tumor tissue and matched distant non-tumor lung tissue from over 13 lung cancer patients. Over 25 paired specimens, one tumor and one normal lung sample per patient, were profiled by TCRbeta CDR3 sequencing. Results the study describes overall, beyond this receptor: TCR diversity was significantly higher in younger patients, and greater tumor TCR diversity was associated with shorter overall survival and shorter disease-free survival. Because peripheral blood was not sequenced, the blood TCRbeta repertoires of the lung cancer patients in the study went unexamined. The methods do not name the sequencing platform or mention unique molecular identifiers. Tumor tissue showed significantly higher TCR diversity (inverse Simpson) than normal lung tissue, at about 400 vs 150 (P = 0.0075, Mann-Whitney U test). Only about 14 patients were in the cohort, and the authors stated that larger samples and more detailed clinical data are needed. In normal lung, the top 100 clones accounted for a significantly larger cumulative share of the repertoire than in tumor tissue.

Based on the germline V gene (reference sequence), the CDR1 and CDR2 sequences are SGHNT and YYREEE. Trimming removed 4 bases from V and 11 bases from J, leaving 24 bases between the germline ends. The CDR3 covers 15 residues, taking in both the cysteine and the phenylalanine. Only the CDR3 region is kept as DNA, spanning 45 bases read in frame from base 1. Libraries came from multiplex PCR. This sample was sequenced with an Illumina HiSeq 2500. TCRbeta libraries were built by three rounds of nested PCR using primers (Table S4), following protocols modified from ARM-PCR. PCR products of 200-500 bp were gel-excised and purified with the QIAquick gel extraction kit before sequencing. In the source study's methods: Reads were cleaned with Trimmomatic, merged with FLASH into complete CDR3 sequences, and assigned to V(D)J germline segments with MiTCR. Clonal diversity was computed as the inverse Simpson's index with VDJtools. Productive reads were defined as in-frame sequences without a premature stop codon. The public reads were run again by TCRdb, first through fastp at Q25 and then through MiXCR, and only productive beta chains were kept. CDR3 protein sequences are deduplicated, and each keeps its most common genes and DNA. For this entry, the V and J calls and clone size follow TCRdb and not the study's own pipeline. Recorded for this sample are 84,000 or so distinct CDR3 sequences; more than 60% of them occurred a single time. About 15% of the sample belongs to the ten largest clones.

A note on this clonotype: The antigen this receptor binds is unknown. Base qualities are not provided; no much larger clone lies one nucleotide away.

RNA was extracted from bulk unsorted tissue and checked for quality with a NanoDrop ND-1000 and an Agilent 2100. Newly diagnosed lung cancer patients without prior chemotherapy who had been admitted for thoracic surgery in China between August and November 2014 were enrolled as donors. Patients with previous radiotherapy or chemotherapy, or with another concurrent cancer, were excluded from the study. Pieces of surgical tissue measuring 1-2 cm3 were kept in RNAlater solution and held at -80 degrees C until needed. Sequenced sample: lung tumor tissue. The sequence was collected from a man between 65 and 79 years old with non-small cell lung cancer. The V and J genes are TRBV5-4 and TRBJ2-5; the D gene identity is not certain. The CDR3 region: CASSSKGRVEYTQYF. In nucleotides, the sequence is TGTGCCAGCAGCAGCAAAGGACGGGTCGAATATACGCAGTACTTC.